Listed below are T cell receptor beta chains from one sample, sequenced in a study of cytomegalovirus exposure and HLA in healthy donors. Some clones are missing from TCRdb's copy, which holds only in-frame ones; the method was immunoSEQ multiplex PCR. The sample lists about 65,000 clones, 92% occurring once. Sequencing used PBMCs. The receptors here all came from a woman between 18 and 30 years old in good health and CMV-seronegative. Each CDR3 is given with its conserved first and last residue. The D gene is left open where the match is weak. Expanded clones are given a class, and other clones once, few, many or no size at all.

J	V	D	size	DNA	CDR3
TRBJ2-7	TRBV6-5	.	.	TGTGCCAGCAGTTCCCGACAGATCCACGAGCAGTACTTC	CASSSRQIHEQYF
TRBJ2-3	TRBV19	TRBD2	.	TGTGCCAGTAAGGTGGGACTAGCGTCAGATACGCAGTATTTT	CASKVGLASDTQYF
TRBJ1-2	TRBV15	TRBD1	.	TGTGCCACCAGCAGAGATCGGGGACAGGGGCCGTCGGGCTACACCTTC	CATSRDRGQGPSGYTF
TRBJ2-1	TRBV7-9	TRBD1	.	TGTGCCAGCAGCTCTTGGGACAGGGGCAATGAGCAGTTCTTC	CASSSWDRGNEQFF
TRBJ2-1	TRBV29-1	.	.	TGCAGCGTTTTACGCGCTAGCTCCTACAATGAGCAGTTCTTC	CSVLRASSYNEQFF
TRBJ2-1	TRBV19	.	.	TGTGCCAGTAGTATAGCCAAGGGGTTGGAGCAGTTCTTC	CASSIAKGLEQFF
TRBJ2-5	TRBV11-3	TRBD2	.	TGTGCCAGCAGCTTGGAGCGGGGGGGAGAGACCCAGTACTTC	CASSLERGGETQYF
TRBJ1-1	TRBV11-2	.	.	TGTGCCAGCAGTATCACCGTAGGGGGTAGGAGCACTGAAGCTTTCTTT	CASSITVGGRSTEAFF
TRBJ1-2	TRBV28	.	.	TGTGCCACGGATTCTTTCACGGACAGTTTTAGGGACTATGGCTACACCTTC	CATDSFTDSFRDYGYTF
TRBJ1-1	TRBV28	.	once	TGTGCCAGCTTCGACAGGCTCTTTAGTGAAGCTTTCTTT	CASFDRLFSEAFF
TRBJ2-7	TRBV28	TRBD2	.	TGTGCCAGCAGGTCGGGAGGGGACCACGAGCAGTACTTC	CASRSGGDHEQYF
TRBJ2-1	TRBV9	TRBD2	.	TGTGCCAGCAGCCCGAGGACTAGCGGGAGCATAAATGAGCAGTTCTTC	CASSPRTSGSINEQFF
TRBJ2-4	TRBV11-2	.	.	TGTGCCAGCAGCTTAGGCGCGGCCTGGGTAGCCAAAAACATTCAGTACTTC	CASSLGAAWVAKNIQYF
TRBJ2-3	TRBV2	TRBD2	.	TGTGCCAGCAGTAGGTCTAGCGGGGGCACAGATACGCAGTATTTT	CASSRSSGGTDTQYF
TRBJ2-3	TRBV10-3	TRBD2	.	TGTGCCATCAGGTCGACTAGCGGGGGCCGAGGGCTTACTAGCACAGATACGCAGTATTTT	CAIRSTSGGRGLTSTDTQYF
TRBJ2-7	TRBV5-1	TRBD2	.	TGCGCCAGCAGCTTGGCGCTAGCGGGAGAGATCTGGTACTTC	CASSLALAGEIWYF
TRBJ1-5	TRBV2	.	.	TGTGCCAGCAGTCCGAGCGCCCGGATTAATCAACCCCAGCATTTT	CASSPSARINQPQHF
TRBJ1-1	TRBV11-3	.	.	TGTGCCAGCAGCTTACGCGGGACTGAAGCTTTCTTT	CASSLRGTEAFF
TRBJ1-3	TRBV6-1	TRBD1	.	TGTGCCAGCAGGACAGGGGGGAGAAACACCATATATTTT	CASRTGGRNTIYF
TRBJ2-1	TRBV18	TRBD2	once	TGTGCCAGCTCACCGACTAGCGGGGGGTTAGGAAATGAGCAGTTCTTC	CASSPTSGGLGNEQFF
TRBJ2-3	TRBV15	.	once	TGTGCCACCAGCAGAGAAATTCTGCGGGGCACAGATACGCAGTATTTT	CATSREILRGTDTQYF
TRBJ2-3	TRBV4-3	TRBD2	.	TGCGCCAGCAGTTTTAGACTAGCGGTCACAGATACGCAGTATTTT	CASSFRLAVTDTQYF
TRBJ2-6	TRBV4-2	.	few	TGTGCCAGCAGCCAGGAGGGTGGGGTCTCTGGGGCCAACGTCCTGACTTTC	CASSQEGGVSGANVLTF
TRBJ2-2	TRBV6-5	TRBD1	once	TGTGCCAGCAGTTCCGGACAGGCGCACACCGGGGAGCTGTTTTTT	CASSSGQAHTGELFF
TRBJ2-6	TRBV14	.	.	TGTGCCAGCAGCGCCTCGCTAGCTGGGGCCAACGTCCTGACTTTC	CASSASLAGANVLTF
TRBJ1-2	TRBV28	.	.	TGTGTCACGGACAGCCCGACCCTTGGCTACACCTTC	CVTDSPTLGYTF
TRBJ1-1	TRBV18	.	.	TGTGCCAGCTCACCAGGGCTGAACACTGAAGCTTTCTTT	CASSPGLNTEAFF
TRBJ2-1	TRBV13	.	once	TGTGCCAGCAGCTTAGGTCTGCAGGGCGGCAATGAGCAGTTCTTC	CASSLGLQGGNEQFF
TRBJ2-3	TRBV7-9	.	.	TGTGCCAGCAGCTTAGGGGGGACTGACTATACGCAGTATTTT	CASSLGGTDYTQYF
TRBJ2-5	TRBV5-1	.	.	TGCGCCAGCAGCTTCCAGGGGGCTAGCGGGAAGGCGGGGGCCCAAGAGACCCAGTACTTC	CASSFQGASGKAGAQETQYF